Below are 7 T cell receptor beta chains sequenced from a single sample in a study of blood T cells in healthy people across ages. Sample-barcoded 5' priming and a J-beta primer mix drove a second PCR of roughly 6 to 12 cycles. MiXCR, applied by TCRdb to the 5' RACE reads, yields one record per CDR3 protein. The sample lists 1.2 million to 1.5 million distinct CDR3 sequences; approximately 59% were seen once. The sequencing input was blood. The receptors were gathered from a man younger than 35 in good health.

This chain joins TRBV6-5 and TRBJ1-2; weak D call: TRBD1 (6 bases). The CDR3 is made up of 15 amino acids. The V end lost 2 bases, the J end lost 1 base, and 11 bases lay between the germline ends. Germline V CDR1 and CDR2: MNHEY, SVGAGI. The CDR3 DNA reads TGTGCCAGCAGTTACCAGGGGCTTGATAACTATGGCTACACCTTC. Protein product: CASSYQGLDNYGYTF.

This clonotype appeared many times. This chain connects TRBV7-9 to TRBJ2-4; D ambiguous. The end of the DNA fits TRBJ2-7 better, so the J call may be wrong. The CDR3 sequence is 12 residues long. CDR1 is SEHNR, CDR2 FQNEAQ, per germline (reference sequence). CDR3 in DNA: TGTGCCAGCAGCTTAGGGCCGGACGAGCAGTACTTC. This gives the protein CASSLGPDEQYF.

J is TRBJ1-3 and V is TRBV29-1; D remains ambiguous. The length of the CDR3 is 14 residues. Trimming removed 4 bases from V and 2 bases from J, with 12 bases in between. In germline, CDR1 is SQVTM, CDR2 ANQGSEA. CDR3 loop: CSVGSLGTGNTIYF. DNA of the CDR3: TGCAGCGTTGGCAGCCTCGGCACTGGAAACACCATATATTTT. Drawing the rest from reference TRBV29-1 and TRBJ1-3, the complete variable domain is SAVISQKPSRDICQRGTSLTIQCQVDSQVTMMFWYRQQPGQSLTLIATANQGSEATYESGFVIDKFPISRPNLTFSTLTVSNMSPEDSSIYLCSVGSLGTGNTIYFGEGSWLTVV.

The V gene is TRBV7-2, the J gene TRBJ2-1; 7 nucleotides line up with TRBD1. V lost 7 bases, J lost 4 bases, and 13 bases stayed unmatched. Germline lookup yields CDR1 SGHTA and CDR2 FQGNSA. The CDR3 contains 16 residues. The CDR3 nucleotides are TGTGCCAGCATCAACGGAAGGGGGCAGGGATACAATGAGCAGTTCTTC. Residues: CASINGRGQGYNEQFF.

The V call is TRBV29-1, the J call TRBJ2-5; D is ambiguous. Trimming removed 7 bases at V and 5 bases at J, with 11 bases between. The germline V gene has CDR1 SQVTM and CDR2 ANQGSEA. This CDR3 has 11 amino acids. The CDR3 region is CSGLSTETQYF. The CDR3 DNA reads TGCAGCGGTCTGTCCACTGAGACCCAGTACTTC.

This clonotype was observed a handful of times. The V gene is TRBV20-1, the J gene TRBJ2-1; 10 bases match TRBD2. Germline-derived CDR1 and CDR2 are DFQATT and SNEGSKA (reference sequence). The CDR3 runs to 16 residues. Unmatched junction bases numbered 11, after V lost 0 bases and J lost 9 bases. CDR3 bases: TGCAGTGCTAGAGATTTCAAGCCTAGCGGGAGTAGTGAGCAGTTCTTC. As protein: CSARDFKPSGSSEQFF.

The table lists this clonotype with a few counts. The chain employs TRBV29-1 and TRBJ1-4; a weak D match, TRBD1 (5 bases). Trimming took 3 bases from V and 4 from J, leaving 6 bases between them. The CDR3 totals 12 residues. CDR1 is SQVTM, CDR2 ANQGSEA, per germline. Here the CDR3 reads CSVDDSNEKLFF. In nucleotides, the CDR3 is TGCAGCGTTGATGACAGTAATGAAAAACTGTTTTTT.